This TCR beta chain emerged from a study of T cells in Graves' hyperthyroidism and ophthalmopathy. Amplification targeted TCR beta CDR3 regions from RNA transcripts. First-round RT-PCR of the TCR CDR3 relied on the HTBI primer set. MiXCR, run by TCRdb on the multiplex PCR reads, gives a single entry per CDR3 protein. In the table there are a few hundred thousand distinct CDR3 sequences, about 15% of which are singletons. The CDR3 has 16 amino acids. V dropped 0 bases and J dropped 4; count of bases not matched to a gene: 5. CDR1 is PRHDT, CDR2 FYEKMQ, per germline (reference sequence). Thyroid ultrasound, orbital computed tomography, clinical symptoms, and serum thyroxine and TRAb underpinned diagnoses. This clonotype has just a few counts.

The sequenced sample was blood. V and J are TRBV13 and TRBJ2-5, with 10 bases fitting TRBD2. The TCR sequence derives from a young woman with Graves' hyperthyroidism. The CDR3 spells CASSLGLAGEVETQYF. The CDR3 bases are TGTGCCAGCAGCTTAGGGCTAGCGGGGGAAGTAGAGACCCAGTACTTC.